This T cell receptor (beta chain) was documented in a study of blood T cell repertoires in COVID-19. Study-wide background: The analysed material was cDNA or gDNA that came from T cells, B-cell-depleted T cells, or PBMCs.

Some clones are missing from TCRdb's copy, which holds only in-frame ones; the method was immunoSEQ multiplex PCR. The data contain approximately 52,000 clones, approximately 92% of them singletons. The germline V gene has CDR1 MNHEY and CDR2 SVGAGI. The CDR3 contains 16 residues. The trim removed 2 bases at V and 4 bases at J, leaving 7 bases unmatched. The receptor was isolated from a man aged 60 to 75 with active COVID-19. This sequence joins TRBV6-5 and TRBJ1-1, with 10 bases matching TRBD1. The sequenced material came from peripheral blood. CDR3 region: CASSYRVRQGATEAFF. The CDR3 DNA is TGTGCCAGCAGTTACCGGGTTAGACAGGGGGCCACTGAAGCTTTCTTT.